This T cell receptor (beta chain) was recovered during a study of post-analysis software for immune sequencing data. Comments on this clonotype: The target antigen is unknown.

Prepared TCR beta cDNA libraries contained unique molecular identifiers. T cells numbering roughly 0.85 to 10 million gave rise to roughly 550,000 cDNA molecules. MiXCR, run by TCRdb on the PCR reads, gives a single entry per CDR3 protein. The table has 820,000 or so distinct CDR3 sequences, approximately 53% seen once; the top ten hold about 4.5%. Study-level points and caveats: Multiple sclerosis patients had significantly lower normalized Chao1 diversity than controls.

The source is a girl aged 10 to 17 with multiple sclerosis. The sequencing input was blood.

The CDR3 DNA follows: TGCAGTGCTAGCCATCGGGACAGGGCTGACACTGAAGCTTTCTTT. This sequence encodes CSASHRDRADTEAFF. The chain joins TRBV20-1 to TRBJ1-1, with 9 bases that match TRBD1. The CDR3 has 15 residues. CDR1 is DFQATT and CDR2 is SNEGSKA in the germline V gene (reference sequence). J was trimmed by 3 bases and V by 3 bases; bases with no gene match: 8.